The entry that follows covers one TCR beta chain sequence. Per the authors' pipeline: The assay estimated nucleated cells by amplifying reference gene primers. Profiling relied on immunoSEQ multiplex PCR, and the TCRdb table lists in-frame clones only, not all of them. V, J and clone size were drawn from that table, and D and trimming were deduced from the DNA. The repertoire has 200,000 to 300,000 clones, nearly 85% of them found once; the top ten carry 7.5% to 9%. The V gene's germline CDR1 is SGHRS and CDR2 YFSETQ. This CDR3 contains 16 residues. The V segment lost 0 bases and the J segment 4 bases; nucleotides outside the gene matches: 6. These data belong to a study of blood T cell repertoires in COVID-19. Study details: From the United States, Italy and Spain came samples of acute and convalescent COVID-19. From T cells, B-cell-depleted T cells, or PBMCs came the material, which was cDNA or gDNA.

The sequence was obtained from a human donor in a cohort sampled during active COVID-19. This chain connects TRBV5-1 to TRBJ1-4; 7 bases fit TRBD1. Sample: peripheral blood. CDR3 region: CASSLGVRGLNEKLFF. CDR3 coding DNA: TGCGCCAGCAGCTTGGGAGTGAGGGGGCTTAATGAAAAACTGTTTTTT.